Shown below are 27 T cell receptor beta chains from a single sample sequenced in a study of T cell responses to AZD1222 COVID-19 vaccine. The repertoire was sequenced with immunoSEQ multiplex PCR; TCRdb's copy has only in-frame clones and lacks some. The sample consists of some 130,000 clones, approximately 90% of them appearing once. The sequencing here drew on peripheral blood, taken on day 0 of AZD1222 vaccination. Receptor source: an adult in good health.

This chain uses TRBV7-8 with TRBJ1-5, with a weak D call TRBD1 (6 bases). The CDR3 sequence is 13 residues long. Per the germline V gene, CDR1 is SGHVS and CDR2 is FQNEAQ. Deletions cut 2 bases from V and 7 bases from J, with 9 bases between. Here the CDR3 reads CASSLKGGQPQHF. For the CDR3, the DNA is TGTGCCAGCAGCTTAAAGGGGGGACAGCCCCAGCATTTT. Full variable domain (remainder filled in from reference TRBV7-8 and TRBJ1-5): GAGVSQSPRYKVAKRGQDVALRCDPISGHVSLFWYQQALGQGPEFLTYFQNEAQLDKSGLPSDRFFAERPEGSVSTLKIQRTQQEDSAVYLCASSLKGGQPQHFGDGTRLSIL.

The chain uses TRBV18 and TRBJ2-7, with a tentative D call TRBD1 (5 bases). V was pared by 6 bases and J by 2 bases, with 17 bases between. Germline-derived CDR1 and CDR2 are KGHSH and LQKENI. There are 15 residues in the CDR3. CDR3: CASSQLLGPTYEQYF. CDR3 sequence (DNA): TGTGCCAGCTCCCAACTCCTGGGGCCAACCTACGAGCAGTACTTC.

V and J are TRBV3-1 (or the pseudogene TRBV3-2) and TRBJ2-1; the D is unclear. CDR1 and CDR2 from the germline V gene are LGHDT and YNNKEL (reference sequence). The V end was cut by 1 base, the J end by 10 bases, with 5 bases between. The CDR3 has 11 residues. CDR3 residues: CASSQGVEQFF. CDR3 DNA: TGTGCCAGCAGCCAAGGGGTGGAGCAGTTCTTC.

The chain has TRBV4-3 and TRBJ2-1; D assignment may be TRBD1 or TRBD2 (5 bases each). Looked up from germline, CDR1 is LGHNA and CDR2 is YSLEER. V was shortened by 2 bases and J by 7 bases, with 12 bases between the two germline ends. The CDR3 covers 14 residues. This CDR3 is CASSQSRGQNEQFF. DNA for the CDR3: TGCGCCAGCAGCCAAAGTCGGGGCCAAAATGAGCAGTTCTTC.

V and J are TRBV27 and TRBJ1-2, with D tentatively TRBD1 (6 bases). The V and J ends lost 2 bases and 4 bases respectively, with 14 bases between them. CDR3 length: 15 residues. From germline, CDR1 is MNHEY and CDR2 SMNVEV (reference sequence). CDR3: CASSLGGRGPYGYTF. The DNA of the CDR3 is TGTGCCAGCAGTTTAGGGGGCCGGGGCCCCTATGGCTACACCTTC.

The V gene is TRBV5-1, the J gene TRBJ1-1, with 9 bases fitting TRBD1. From germline, CDR1 is SGHRS and CDR2 YFSETQ. The CDR3 is 14 residues long. V was clipped by 4 bases and J by 3 bases; unmatched bases: 4. The CDR3: CASSGDRAYTEAFF. The CDR3 region has the DNA TGCGCCAGCAGCGGGGACAGGGCGTACACTGAAGCTTTCTTT.

This sequence joins TRBV14 and TRBJ2-5; TRBD1 matches at 10 bases. Germline V CDR1 and CDR2: SGHDN, FVKESK. The J segment lost 5 bases and the V segment lost 1 base, leaving 4 bases of the junction unmatched. This CDR3 contains 15 residues. CDR3 bases: TGTGCCAGCAGCCAAGTGGGACAGGGGTCTGAGACCCAGTACTTC. Protein sequence: CASSQVGQGSETQYF. The full variable domain, completed using reference TRBV14 and TRBJ2-5, is EAGVTQFPSHSVIEKGQTVTLRCDPISGHDNLYWYRRVMGKEIKFLLHFVKESKQDESGMPNNRFLAERTGGTYSTLKVQPAELEDSGVYFCASSQVGQGSETQYFGPGTRLLVL.

The chain is built from TRBV3-1 (or the pseudogene TRBV3-2) and TRBJ2-7, with TRBD1 matching 10 bases. CDR3 length: 15 residues. Germline V gene sequence: CDR1 LGHDT, CDR2 YNNKEL (reference sequence). Trimming cost V 1 base and J 2 bases; bases outside gene matches: 2. The chain's CDR3 is CASSQGQGAPYEQYF. The CDR3 coding sequence is TGTGCCAGCAGCCAAGGACAGGGGGCCCCCTACGAGCAGTACTTC.

V usage is TRBV11-1 and J usage is TRBJ2-7, with TRBD2 identical over 8 bases. Losses at the gene ends were 4 bases for V and 3 bases for J; bases not matched to a gene: 5. Germline assignment: CDR1 SGHAT and CDR2 FQDESV (reference sequence). There are 14 residues in the CDR3. CDR3 region: CASSSLSGDYEQYF. CDR3 DNA sequence: TGTGCCAGCAGCTCCCTTAGCGGGGACTACGAGCAGTACTTC.

This chain joins TRBV11-2 and TRBJ2-7; 11 nucleotides match TRBD2. Germline loops: CDR1 SGHAT, CDR2 FQNNGV. V shed 4 bases and J 0 bases; nucleotides not matched to a gene: 5. This CDR3 is built from 16 residues. CDR3 sequence: CASSSLTSGTSYEQYF. The CDR3 DNA reads TGTGCCAGCAGCTCTCTGACTAGCGGGACCTCCTACGAGCAGTACTTC. The whole variable domain, filled in from reference TRBV11-2 and TRBJ2-7, reads EAGVAQSPRYKIIEKRQSVAFWCNPISGHATLYWYQQILGQGPKLLIQFQNNGVVDDSQLPKDRFSAERLKGVDSTLKIQPAKLEDSAVYLCASSSLTSGTSYEQYFGPGTRLTVT.

The rearrangement uses TRBV24-1 and TRBJ1-5; no reliable D call. The CDR3 totals 12 residues. Trimming cost V 3 bases and J 6 bases, with 5 bases left between them. Germline CDR1 reads KGHDR; CDR2 reads SFDVKD. For the CDR3, the DNA is TGTGCCACCAGTGATACGGTTCAGCCCCAGCATTTT. This sequence encodes CATSDTVQPQHF.

This clone has just one count. V is TRBV4-1 and J is TRBJ2-7; no clear D gene. The CDR3 loop spans 11 amino acids. The V gene's germline CDR1 is MGHRA and CDR2 YSYEKL. Between the trimmed V and J ends, which lost 3 bases and 6 bases, there was a span of 6 bases. The CDR3 loop is CASSQTSEQYF. CDR3 sequence (DNA): TGCGCCAGCAGCCAGACAAGCGAGCAGTACTTC.

This chain joins TRBV15 and TRBJ1-2; D gene ambiguous. Trimming cost V 3 bases and J 6 bases, with 17 bases left between them. The CDR3 runs to 15 residues. Germline CDR1 is LNHNV and CDR2 is YYDKDF (reference sequence). CDR3 nucleotides: TGTGCCACCAGCAGCGATAGGACCCTACTCGATGGCTACACCTTC. Protein: CATSSDRTLLDGYTF.

The chain carries TRBV7-8 and TRBJ1-2; D possibly corresponds to TRBD1 (5 bases). V was pared by 1 base and J by 4 bases, with 7 bases between. CDR1 and CDR2 from the germline V gene are SGHVS and FQNEAQ. The CDR3 has 13 residues. As DNA, the CDR3 is TGTGCCAGCAGCTTAGAGACAGCCTATGGCTACACCTTC. As protein: CASSLETAYGYTF.

The chain joins TRBV7-6 to TRBJ2-3; the D gene is possibly TRBD1 (6 bases). V was cut by 5 bases and J by 0 bases, with 12 bases left in between. The CDR3 totals 15 residues. Looked up from germline, CDR1 is SGHVS and CDR2 is FNYEAQ. DNA of the CDR3: TGTGCCAGCAGCGAAGGGGGACACAGCACAGATACGCAGTATTTT. It translates to CASSEGGHSTDTQYF.

The rearrangement links TRBV5-1 to TRBJ1-6, with 9 bases matching TRBD1. The CDR3 runs to 18 residues. CDR1 and CDR2 from the germline V gene are SGHRS and YFSETQ. J lost 0 bases, V lost 2 bases, and 6 bases had no gene match. The CDR3 DNA follows: TGCGCCAGCAGCTTCATGACAGGGGGTAGCTCCTATAATTCACCCCTCCACTTT. Translation gives CASSFMTGGSSYNSPLHF.

This clone was found a few times. CDR3 sequence reads: CATSRVTGVDGGELFF. The CDR3 nucleotides are TGTGCCACCAGCAGAGTTACGGGGGTCGATGGCGGGGAGCTGTTTTTT. The chain uses TRBV15 and TRBJ2-2; a possible D gene is TRBD2 (6 bases). CDR3 length: 16 residues. Germline V lookup: CDR1 LNHNV, CDR2 YYDKDF (reference sequence). The V and J ends lost 1 base and 7 bases respectively, with 16 bases between them.

The rearrangement uses TRBV2 and TRBJ1-6; D possibly corresponds to TRBD1 (5 bases). The CDR3 is 14 amino acids. Trimming left V 6 bases short and J 5 bases short, with 11 bases between. The germline V gene encodes CDR1 SNHLY and CDR2 FYNNEI. The CDR3 nucleotides read TGTGCCAGCAGGAAGGTCAGGGATAATTCACCCCTCCACTTT. This translates into CASRKVRDNSPLHF.

The chain carries TRBV20-1 and TRBJ1-2; D not resolved. V shed 6 bases and J shed 3 bases, with 8 bases lying between them. From germline, CDR1 is DFQATT and CDR2 SNEGSKA (reference sequence). There are 11 residues in the CDR3. The CDR3 DNA reads TGCAGTGCCCCCCCACACTATGGCTACACCTTC. Protein product: CSAPPHYGYTF.

The chain has TRBV11-2 and TRBJ2-5, with 12 bases that match TRBD1. Germline loops: CDR1 SGHAT, CDR2 FQNNGV. The CDR3 contains 18 residues. J lost 5 bases, V lost 0 bases, and 10 bases had no gene match. Here the CDR3 reads CASSLEYPGQGAWETQYF. In DNA form, the CDR3 reads TGTGCCAGCAGCTTAGAATATCCGGGACAGGGGGCCTGGGAGACCCAGTACTTC. The full variable domain, in which reference TRBV11-2 and TRBJ2-5 provide the parts outside the CDR3, is EAGVAQSPRYKIIEKRQSVAFWCNPISGHATLYWYQQILGQGPKLLIQFQNNGVVDDSQLPKDRFSAERLKGVDSTLKIQPAKLEDSAVYLCASSLEYPGQGAWETQYFGPGTRLLVL.

The chain links TRBV7-2 to TRBJ1-4, with unresolved D. CDR1 and CDR2 (germline): SGHTA, FQGNSA. The CDR3 extends over 14 amino acids. Trimming cost V 7 bases and J 0 bases, with 9 bases left between them. The CDR3 loop is CASTPGPTNEKLFF. Written as DNA, the CDR3 is TGTGCCAGCACCCCCGGACCAACTAATGAAAAACTGTTTTTT. Full variable domain (outside the CDR3, taken from reference TRBV7-2 and TRBJ1-4): GAGVSQSPSNKVTEKGKDVELRCDPISGHTALYWYRQSLGQGLEFLIYFQGNSAPDKSGLPSDRFSAERTGGSVSTLTIQRTQQEDSAVYLCASTPGPTNEKLFFGSGTQLSVL.

J is TRBJ1-1 and V is TRBV15; 9 bases are a match to TRBD1. The V gene's germline CDR1 is LNHNV and CDR2 YYDKDF (reference sequence). V dropped 6 bases and J dropped 6; count of bases not matched to a gene: 11. This CDR3 contains 15 residues. CDR3 residues: CATRFGQGTFAEAFF. For the CDR3, the DNA is TGTGCCACCAGATTCGGACAGGGGACCTTCGCTGAAGCTTTCTTT.

V and J are TRBV6-4 and TRBJ2-1; 13 bases match TRBD2. The CDR3 consists of 14 residues. The ends lost 7 bases at V and 6 bases at J; junction bases unmatched: 3. Germline V CDR1 and CDR2: MRHNA, SNTAGT. This chain's CDR3 is CASTRLAGGNEQFF. The CDR3 nucleotides read TGTGCCAGCACCAGACTAGCGGGGGGCAATGAGCAGTTCTTC.

CDR3 coding DNA: TGTGCCAGCAGTTTATGGGCTTCGGGAGGCAAAAACATTCAGTACTTC. Translated: CASSLWASGGKNIQYF. The chain couples TRBV27 to TRBJ2-4, with 7 bases aligning to TRBD2. There are 16 residues in the CDR3. The germline V gene has CDR1 MNHEY and CDR2 SMNVEV (reference sequence). V lost 1 base, J lost 3 bases, and 6 bases stayed unmatched.

The J gene is TRBJ2-5, the V gene TRBV6-5; D ambiguous. V lost 2 bases and J 2 bases, leaving 6 bases between the germline ends. Germline loops: CDR1 MNHEY, CDR2 SVGAGI. The CDR3 covers 13 residues. The CDR3 DNA sequence: TGTGCCAGCAGTTACCAGCGTCAAGAGACCCAGTACTTC. Translated, it gives CASSYQRQETQYF.

V and J are TRBV6-2 or TRBV6-3 and TRBJ1-1; possible D gene TRBD1, 6 bases. CDR3 length: 14 amino acids. Germline V CDR1 and CDR2: MNHEY, SVGEGT. The ends were cut back, 4 bases at V and 1 base at J, with 10 bases in the middle. DNA for the CDR3: TGTGCCAGCAGTTCCGGGACAAAGAACACTGAAGCTTTCTTT. Translation: CASSSGTKNTEAFF.

J is TRBJ2-1 and V is TRBV24-1; 13 bases agree with TRBD2. Trimming cost V 2 bases and J 10 bases; bases outside gene matches: 10. The CDR3 has 17 amino acids. Germline-derived CDR1 and CDR2 are KGHDR and SFDVKD. This CDR3 is CATSDWTSGRGGSEQFF. CDR3 DNA: TGTGCCACCAGTGATTGGACTAGCGGGAGAGGGGGGTCGGAGCAGTTCTTC.